A single T cell receptor beta chain is shown here with its context. Repertoires were generated with immunoSEQ multiplex PCR, while TCRdb's copy carries only in-frame clones and drops some. The table lists some 49,000 clones, roughly 85% of them singletons. The data originate from a study of control samples from healthy donors and cancer patients. This CDR3 is 14 amino acids long. Losses at the gene ends were 4 bases for V and 5 bases for J; bases not matched to a gene: 5. The germline gives CDR1 LNHDA, CDR2 SQIVND (reference sequence). The source of this sequence is a woman between 45 and 60 years old with lung cancer. Sample: PBMCs. The chain has TRBV19 and TRBJ1-1; the match to TRBD1 covers 9 bases. As DNA, the CDR3 is TGTGCCAGTAGTAAACGACAGGGGGAGACTGAAGCTTTCTTT. It specifies CASSKRQGETEAFF.